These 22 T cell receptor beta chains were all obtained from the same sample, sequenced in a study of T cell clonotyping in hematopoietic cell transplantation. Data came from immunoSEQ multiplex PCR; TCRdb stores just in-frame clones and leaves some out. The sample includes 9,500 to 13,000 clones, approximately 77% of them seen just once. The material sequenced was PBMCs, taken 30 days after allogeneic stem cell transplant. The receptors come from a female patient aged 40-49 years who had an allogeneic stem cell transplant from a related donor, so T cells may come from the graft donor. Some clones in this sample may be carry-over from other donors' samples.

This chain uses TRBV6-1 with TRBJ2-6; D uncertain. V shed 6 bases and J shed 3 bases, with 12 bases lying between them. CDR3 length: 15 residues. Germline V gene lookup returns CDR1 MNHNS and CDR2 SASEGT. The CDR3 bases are TGTGCCAGCAGGGAGAGTTGTGTTGGGGCCAACGTCCTGACTTTC. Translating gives CASRESCVGANVLTF.

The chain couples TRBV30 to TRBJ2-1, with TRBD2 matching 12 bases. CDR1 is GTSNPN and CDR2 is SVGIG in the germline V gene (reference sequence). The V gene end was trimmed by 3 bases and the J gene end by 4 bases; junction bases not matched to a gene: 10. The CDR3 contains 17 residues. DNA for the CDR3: TGTGCCTGGAGCCCTACATCGACTAGCGGGAGATACAATGAGCAGTTCTTC. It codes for CAWSPTSTSGRYNEQFF.

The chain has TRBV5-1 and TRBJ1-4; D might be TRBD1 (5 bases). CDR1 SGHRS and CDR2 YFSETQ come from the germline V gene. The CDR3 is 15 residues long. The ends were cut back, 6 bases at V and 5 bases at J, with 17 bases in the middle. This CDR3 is CASMERGSTNEKLFF. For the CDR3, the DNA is TGCGCCAGCATGGAGAGGGGAAGTACCAATGAAAAACTGTTTTTT.

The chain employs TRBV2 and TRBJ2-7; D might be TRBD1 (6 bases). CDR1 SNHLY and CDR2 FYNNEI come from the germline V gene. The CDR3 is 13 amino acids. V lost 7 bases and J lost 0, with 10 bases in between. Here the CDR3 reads CASNQDSSYEQYF. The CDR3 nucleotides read TGTGCCAGCAACCAGGACAGCTCCTACGAGCAGTACTTC.

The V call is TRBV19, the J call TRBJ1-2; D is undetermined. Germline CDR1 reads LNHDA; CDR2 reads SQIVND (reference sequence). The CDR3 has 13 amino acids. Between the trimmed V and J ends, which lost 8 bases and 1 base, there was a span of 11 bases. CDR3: CASSSDGNYGYTF. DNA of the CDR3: TGTGCCAGTTCCTCGGACGGTAACTATGGCTACACCTTC.

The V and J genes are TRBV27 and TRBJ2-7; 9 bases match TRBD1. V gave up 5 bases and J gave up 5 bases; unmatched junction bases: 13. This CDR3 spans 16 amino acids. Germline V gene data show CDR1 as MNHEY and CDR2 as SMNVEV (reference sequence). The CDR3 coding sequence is TGTGCCAGCAGTCCTAGGTCCGGGACAGGGTCCCACGAGCAGTACTTC. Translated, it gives CASSPRSGTGSHEQYF.

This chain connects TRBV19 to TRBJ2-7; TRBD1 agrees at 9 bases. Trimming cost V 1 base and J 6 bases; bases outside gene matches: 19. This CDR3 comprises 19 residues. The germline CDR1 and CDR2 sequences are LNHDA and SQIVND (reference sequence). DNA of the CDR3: TGTGCCAGTAGTATAGCCCCCTCCGGGACAGGGTTTAAGTTAGCCGAGCAGTACTTC. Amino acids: CASSIAPSGTGFKLAEQYF. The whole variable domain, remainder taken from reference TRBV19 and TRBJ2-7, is DGGITQSPKYLFRKEGQNVTLSCEQNLNHDAMYWYRQDPGQGLRLIYYSQIVNDFQKGDIAEGYSVSREKKESFPLTVTSAQKNPTAFYLCASSIAPSGTGFKLAEQYFGPGTRLTVT.

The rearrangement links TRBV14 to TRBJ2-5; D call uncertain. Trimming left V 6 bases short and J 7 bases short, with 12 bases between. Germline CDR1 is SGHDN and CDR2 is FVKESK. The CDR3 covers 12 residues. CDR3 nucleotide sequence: TGTGCCAGCAGTCCCTCGCCCACGACCCAGTACTTC. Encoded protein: CASSPSPTTQYF.

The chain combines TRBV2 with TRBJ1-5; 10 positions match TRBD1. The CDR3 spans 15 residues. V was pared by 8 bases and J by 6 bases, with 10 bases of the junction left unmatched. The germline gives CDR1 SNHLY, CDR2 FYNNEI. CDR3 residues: CASGLGQGNFQPQHF. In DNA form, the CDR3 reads TGTGCCAGCGGATTGGGACAGGGGAATTTTCAGCCCCAGCATTTT.

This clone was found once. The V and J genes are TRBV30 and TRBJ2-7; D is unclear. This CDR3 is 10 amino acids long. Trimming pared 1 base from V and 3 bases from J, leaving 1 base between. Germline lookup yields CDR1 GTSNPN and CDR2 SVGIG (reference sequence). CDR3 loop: CAWSDYEQYF. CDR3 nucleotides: TGTGCCTGGAGTGACTACGAGCAGTACTTC.

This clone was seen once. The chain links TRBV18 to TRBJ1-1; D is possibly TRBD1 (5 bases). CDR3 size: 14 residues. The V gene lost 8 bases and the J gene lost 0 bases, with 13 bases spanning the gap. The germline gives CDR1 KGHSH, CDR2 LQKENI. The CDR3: CASATRAVNTEAFF. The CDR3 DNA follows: TGTGCCAGCGCCACCAGGGCCGTGAACACTGAAGCTTTCTTT.

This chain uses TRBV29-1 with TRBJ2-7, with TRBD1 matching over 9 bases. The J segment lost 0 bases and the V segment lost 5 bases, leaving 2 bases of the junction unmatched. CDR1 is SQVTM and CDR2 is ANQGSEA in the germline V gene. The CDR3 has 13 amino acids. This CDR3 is CSVTGQGSYEQYF. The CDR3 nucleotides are TGCAGCGTTACGGGACAGGGCTCCTACGAGCAGTACTTC.

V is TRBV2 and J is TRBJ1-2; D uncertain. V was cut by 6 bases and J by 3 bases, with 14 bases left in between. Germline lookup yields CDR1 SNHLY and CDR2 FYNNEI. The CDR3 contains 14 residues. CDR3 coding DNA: TGTGCCAGCAGCCTGGGTTTCGGGGACTATGGCTACACCTTC. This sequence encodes CASSLGFGDYGYTF.

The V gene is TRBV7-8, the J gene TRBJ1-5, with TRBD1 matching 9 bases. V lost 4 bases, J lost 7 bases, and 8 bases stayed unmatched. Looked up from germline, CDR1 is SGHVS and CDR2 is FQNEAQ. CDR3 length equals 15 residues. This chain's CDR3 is CASSSIQGAEQPQHF. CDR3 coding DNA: TGTGCCAGCAGCTCGATACAGGGGGCGGAACAGCCCCAGCATTTT.

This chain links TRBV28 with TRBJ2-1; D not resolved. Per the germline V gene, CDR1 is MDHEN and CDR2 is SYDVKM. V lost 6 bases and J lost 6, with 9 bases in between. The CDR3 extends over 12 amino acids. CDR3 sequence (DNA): TGTGCCAGCAGGAAGGCCCGCAATGAGCAGTTCTTC. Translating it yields CASRKARNEQFF.

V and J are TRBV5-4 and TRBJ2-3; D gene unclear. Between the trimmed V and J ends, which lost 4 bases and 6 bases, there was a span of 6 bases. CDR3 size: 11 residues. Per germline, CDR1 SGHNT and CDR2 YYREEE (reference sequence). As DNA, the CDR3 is TGTGCCAGCAGCGTGACTGATACGCAGTATTTT. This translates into CASSVTDTQYF.

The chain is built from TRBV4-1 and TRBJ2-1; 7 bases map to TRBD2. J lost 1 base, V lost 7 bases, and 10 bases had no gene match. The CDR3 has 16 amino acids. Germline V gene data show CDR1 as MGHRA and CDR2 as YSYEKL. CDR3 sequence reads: CASTREWTRSYNEQFF. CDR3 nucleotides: TGCGCCAGCACGCGAGAATGGACTAGGTCCTACAATGAGCAGTTCTTC.

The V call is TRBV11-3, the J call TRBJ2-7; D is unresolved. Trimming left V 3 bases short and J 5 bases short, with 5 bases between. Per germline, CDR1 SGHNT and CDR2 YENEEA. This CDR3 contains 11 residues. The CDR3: CASSLSDEQYF. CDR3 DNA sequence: TGTGCCAGCAGCTTGTCGGACGAGCAGTACTTC.

For the CDR3, the DNA is TGCAGCGTTGGGGGGGCGCAAGAGCAGTACTTC. Translating it yields CSVGGAQEQYF. The V and J genes are TRBV29-1 and TRBJ2-7, with D perhaps being TRBD1 or TRBD2 (6 bases each). Germline-derived CDR1 and CDR2 are SQVTM and ANQGSEA. V dropped 4 bases and J dropped 7 bases, with 11 bases sitting between them. The CDR3 is 11 residues long.

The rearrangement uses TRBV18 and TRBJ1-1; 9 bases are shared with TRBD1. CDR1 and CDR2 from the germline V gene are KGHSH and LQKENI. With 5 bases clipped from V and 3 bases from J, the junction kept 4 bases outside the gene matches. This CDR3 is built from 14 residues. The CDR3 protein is CASSGTGSDTEAFF. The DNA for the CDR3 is TGTGCCAGCTCAGGGACAGGGTCTGACACTGAAGCTTTCTTT.

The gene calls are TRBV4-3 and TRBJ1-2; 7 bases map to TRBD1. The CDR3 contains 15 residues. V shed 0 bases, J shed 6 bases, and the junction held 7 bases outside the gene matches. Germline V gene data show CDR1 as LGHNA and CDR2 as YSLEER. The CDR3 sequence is CASSQEEGASDGYTF. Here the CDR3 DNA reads TGCGCCAGCAGCCAAGAGGAGGGGGCCTCGGATGGCTACACCTTC.

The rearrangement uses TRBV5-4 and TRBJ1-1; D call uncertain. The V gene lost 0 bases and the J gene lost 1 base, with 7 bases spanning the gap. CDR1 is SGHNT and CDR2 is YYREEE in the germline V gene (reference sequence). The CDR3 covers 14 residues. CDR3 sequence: CASSLANRNTEAFF. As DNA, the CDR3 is TGTGCCAGCAGCTTGGCGAACCGGAACACTGAAGCTTTCTTT. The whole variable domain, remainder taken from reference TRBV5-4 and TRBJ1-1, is ETGVTQSPTHLIKTRGQQVTLRCSSQSGHNTVSWYQQALGQGPQFIFQYYREEENGRGNFPPRFSGLQFPNYSSELNVNALELDDSALYLCASSLANRNTEAFFGQGTRLTVV.